The source of this T cell receptor (beta chain) is a study of Ad26.COV2.S vaccination and SARS-CoV-2 variants (dated by TCRdb to the early 2020s). Describing the broader study: Donors in the vaccine arm were drawn from COV1001, a multicentre, randomized, double-blind, placebo-controlled phase I-IIa trial testing Ad26.COV2.S in healthy adults. Ad26.COV2.S was administered intramuscularly at 5 x 10^10 or 1 x 10^11 viral particles, either as a single shot or as two shots given 56 days apart. Sequencing of the TCRbeta repertoire served to evaluate the specificity and breadth of SARS-CoV-2-reactive T cell receptors following Ad26.COV2.S vaccination. The TCR-sequenced set comprised about 32 samples: around 20 Ad26.COV2.S vaccine recipients, 5 placebo recipients and 8 SARS-CoV-2 convalescent individuals. Trial participants were randomized into five groups of five: low-dose or high-dose Ad26.COV2.S given once or twice, or placebo on both occasions. Blinding of investigators to trial group allocation was maintained during experiments and outcome assessment.

From the cysteine up to the phenylalanine, the CDR3 has a length of 14 residues. Here the CDR3 DNA is all that survives: 42 bases in frame from base 1. In the germline V gene (reference sequence), CDR1 corresponds to LNHDA and CDR2 to SQIVND. At the junction V is shortened by 7 bases and J by 4 bases, with 14 bases in between. The immunoSEQ Assay was used to sequence TCRbeta CDR3 regions. After extraction, genomic DNA underwent amplification by bias-controlled multiplex PCR, followed by high-throughput sequencing. From the authors' description of their analysis: To quantify the absolute abundance of every unique TCRbeta CDR3 region, sequences were collapsed and filtered. T cell fraction was estimated by normalizing TCRbeta template counts to usable DNA, with usable DNA measured through amplification of reference genes found in all nucleated cells. Repertoire TCRs were annotated as SARS-CoV-2-specific when V gene, CDR3 amino acid sequence and J gene were exactly matched to a known reactive TCR set. The reference SARS-CoV-2 TCR set was derived from MIRA and filtered for enrichment in COVID-19-positive ImmuneCODE repertoires, a step that removed public or cross-reactive TCRs. Using the MIRA antigens, annotated TCRs were further analysed by specific ORF or by position within an ORF. Breadth was defined as annotated unique rearrangements over total unique productive rearrangements; depth was the summed frequency of those rearrangements. Group comparisons of TCR breadth used two-sided Wilcoxon rank-sum tests. Sourced from immuneACCESS, this table was stored by TCRdb with only in-frame sequences that have V and J called. A share of the clones is absent; for the studies checked, an unresolved V gene accounts for under half, and the remainder has no known explanation. The V and J calls and the clone size are those of that table, but D and trimming were determined from the DNA. A total of roughly 350,000 clones appear in this sample, about 88% of them only once. The ten biggest clones cover 5.5% to 7% of the sample.

In regard to this clone: The antigen it binds to is not known. No per-base quality is available; no much larger clone lies one base away.

Per the publication, the treatment or condition label means: some 20 received Ad26.COV2.S at low or high dose, single or two shots; five or six received placebo; per-sample allocation not given. For vaccine and placebo recipients, the sequenced repertoires came from samples collected on day 63 after the first injection. Cohort 1b enrolled about two dozen adults aged 18-55 years at a single site in Boston, USA, between 29 July and 7 August 2020. Ad26.COV2.S consisted of a replication-incompetent adenovirus type 26 vector by which a prefusion-stabilized SARS-CoV-2 spike protein from the original Wuhan strain was expressed. The investigation overall reported the following: After vaccination, substantial breadth of spike-specific CD8+ and CD4+ T cell responses was reported. The authors noted that total T cell responses may have been underestimated by the TCR breadth and depth analyses. Non-spike TCR breadth was comparable between vaccine and placebo recipients, consistent with the vaccine containing only spike. Compared with placebo recipients, Ad26.COV2.S recipients showed higher spike-specific TCR breadth (P = 0.0014). The study was not powered to compare responses between vaccine doses or regimens.

This chain joins TRBV19 to TRBJ1-5, with TRBD1 perhaps the D gene, on 6 matching bases. This TCR was sampled from a person between 18 and 60 years old who received the Ad26.COV2.S COVID-19 vaccine or a placebo. The source material was peripheral blood, sampled in a trial of Ad26.COV2.S vaccine versus placebo. The base sequence is TGTGCCAGTACCCCCCTAGGGGGGAATCAGCCCCAGCATTTT. It codes for CASTPLGGNQPQHF.